A selection of T cell receptor beta chains follows, all from one sample in a study of blood T cell repertoires in COVID-19. Data came from immunoSEQ multiplex PCR; TCRdb stores just in-frame clones and leaves some out. The sample has 180,000 or so clones, roughly 84% seen once. Source material: peripheral blood. The source of these receptors is a person aged 70 to 80 with COVID-19, enrolled during active disease. The CDR3 runs from the conserved cysteine through the conserved F or W. D genes are given only for firm matches. Not all rows give a size; the values are once, few, many and, for expanded clones, a class.

>TRBV7-2|-|TRBJ1-3|-
TGTGCCAGCAGCTTAATGGGGCTGGGAAACACCATATATTTT
CASSLMGLGNTIYF
>TRBV7-9|few|TRBJ1-3|-
TGTGCCAGCAGCTTGGGGGGGACTGGAAACACCATATATTTT
CASSLGGTGNTIYF
>TRBV15|-|TRBJ2-7|TRBD1
TGTGCCACCAGCCCTACCGGGACAGGGGGTGGGCAGTACTTC
CATSPTGTGGGQYF
>TRBV14|-|TRBJ2-2|-
TGTGCCAGCAGCCAAGTCCGAGGGACCGGGGAGCTGTTTTTT
CASSQVRGTGELFF
>TRBV7-2|-|TRBJ1-4|-
TGTGCCAGCAGCTTATCCAGGGGCAATGAAAAACTGTTTTTT
CASSLSRGNEKLFF
>TRBV19|-|TRBJ1-6|TRBD1
TGTGCCAGTCGCCACCCCGCCGGGTCCGGGACAGATAATTCACCCCTCCACTTT
CASRHPAGSGTDNSPLHF
>TRBV15|-|TRBJ1-1|-
TGTGCCACCAGCAGAGGTACAAATTCGAACACTGAAGCTTTCTTT
CATSRGTNSNTEAFF
>TRBV10-3|-|TRBJ2-2|TRBD1
TGTGCCATCAGGGGACAGGACACCGGGGAGCTGTTTTTT
CAIRGQDTGELFF
>TRBV28|-|TRBJ2-1|TRBD2
TGTGCCAGCAGTTTTCTTAGATTAGCGGGAGGATCCGATGAGCAGTTCTTC
CASSFLRLAGGSDEQFF
>TRBV3-1/TRBV3-2|-|TRBJ2-3|-
TGTGCCAGCAGCCGCGGCTTCTATATTCGGGAGTATTTT
CASSRGFYIREYF
>TRBV7-2|-|TRBJ2-3|-
TGTGCCAGCAGCTCGCTAGGGCGGGGTAGCACAGATACGCAGTATTTT
CASSSLGRGSTDTQYF
>TRBV7-9|once|TRBJ2-1|-
TGTGCCAGCAGCCCCAGCGAAACCGCGGATGAGCAGTTCTTC
CASSPSETADEQFF
>TRBV16|-|TRBJ1-6|-
TGTGCCAGCAGCCAAGACAGTAATTCACCCCTCCACTTT
CASSQDSNSPLHF
>TRBV19|-|TRBJ1-2|-
TGTGCCACCCGTGAGGTTAACTATGGCTACACCTTC
CATREVNYGYTF
>TRBV7-9|-|TRBJ1-1|TRBD1
TGTGCCAGCAGCCTGGACAGGGGGCAAGCTTTCTTT
CASSLDRGQAFF
>TRBV9|few|TRBJ2-5|TRBD1
TGTGCCAGCAGCCCAGGACAGGGAACCACCTCCCAAGAGACCCAGTACTTC
CASSPGQGTTSQETQYF
>TRBV5-5|-|TRBJ2-6|-
TGTGCCAGCAGCTTGGTTGGACAGCCCCACTCTGGGGCCAACGTCCTGACTTTC
CASSLVGQPHSGANVLTF
>TRBV11-2|-|TRBJ1-2|-
TGTGCCAGCACCTCGGGGGTTGCCAGTCGTGGCTACACCTTC
CASTSGVASRGYTF
>TRBV21-1|-|TRBJ2-5|-
TGTGCCAGCAGCAAAGCCCCCGAGACAGAGAAAGAGACCCAGTACTTC
CASSKAPETEKETQYF
>TRBV5-1|-|TRBJ2-2|TRBD2
TGCGCCAGCAGCTTGTCGACTAGCCCCACCGGGGAGCTGTTTTTT
CASSLSTSPTGELFF